This TCR beta chain is from a study of human thymus T cells. Study-wide results and limits: Related research reported highly overlapping thymic repertoires among unrelated individuals. Thymic and blood repertoires seemed to show skewed V and J gene use.

About this clone itself: The antigen is undetermined.

CDR1 is LGHNA and CDR2 is YSLEER in the germline V gene. V gave up 0 bases and J gave up 5 bases; unmatched junction bases: 9. The CDR3 loop spans 17 amino acids. Resections obtained during corrective heart surgery supplied the thymus tissue. Only in-frame clones appear in the TCRdb table, and some are missing; sequencing was by immunoSEQ multiplex PCR. The sample lists roughly 130,000 clones; 90% to 95% were seen once. The source is a boy under two years old with a congenital heart defect but otherwise immunologically healthy. The sequencing input was thymus tissue. The V gene is TRBV4-3, the J gene TRBJ2-7, with 11 nucleotides matching TRBD2. For the CDR3, the DNA is TGCGCCAGCAGCCAAGATAGCGGGGGGGCTCACGCGGACGAGCAGTACTTC. This translates into CASSQDSGGAHADEQYF.